The source of this TCR beta chain is a study of T cells in Graves' hyperthyroidism and ophthalmopathy. In this sample, this clonotype turned up many times. TCR beta CDR3 sequences were amplified from RNA transcripts. The primer set for the first-round RT-PCR of the TCR CDR3 was HTBI. TCRdb reprocessed the multiplex PCR reads via MiXCR and lists one record per CDR3 protein. Here the sample spans around 380,000 distinct CDR3 sequences, roughly 14% being singletons. The clonotype was recovered from a man aged 25-45 years with Graves' hyperthyroidism that later progressed to Graves' ophthalmopathy. The specimen was blood.

This chain's CDR3 is CASSSGQGNIQYF. DNA of the CDR3: TGTGCCAGCAGCTCGGGACAGGGTAACATTCAGTACTTC. The chain links TRBV7-2 to TRBJ2-4, with 9 bases fitting TRBD1. The germline gives CDR1 SGHTA, CDR2 FQGNSA. CDR3 size: 13 residues. The ends lost 4 bases at V and 7 bases at J; junction bases unmatched: 2. Full variable domain (missing parts from reference TRBV7-2 and TRBJ2-4): GAGVSQSPSNKVTEKGKDVELRCDPISGHTALYWYRQSLGQGLEFLIYFQGNSAPDKSGLPSDRFSAERTGGSVSTLTIQRTQQEDSAVYLCASSSGQGNIQYFGAGTRLSVL.